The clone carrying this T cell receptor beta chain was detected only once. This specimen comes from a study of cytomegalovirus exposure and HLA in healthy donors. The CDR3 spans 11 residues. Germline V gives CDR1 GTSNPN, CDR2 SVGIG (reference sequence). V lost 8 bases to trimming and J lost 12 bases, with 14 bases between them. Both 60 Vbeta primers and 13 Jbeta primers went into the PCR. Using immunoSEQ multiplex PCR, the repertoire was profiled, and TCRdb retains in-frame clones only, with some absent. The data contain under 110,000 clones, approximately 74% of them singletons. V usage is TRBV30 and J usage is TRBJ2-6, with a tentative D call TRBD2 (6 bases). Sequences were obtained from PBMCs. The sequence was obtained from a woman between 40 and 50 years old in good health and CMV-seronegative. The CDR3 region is CANQGGVVLTF. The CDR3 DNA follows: TGTGCCAATCAGGGCGGGGTCGTCCTGACTTTC.